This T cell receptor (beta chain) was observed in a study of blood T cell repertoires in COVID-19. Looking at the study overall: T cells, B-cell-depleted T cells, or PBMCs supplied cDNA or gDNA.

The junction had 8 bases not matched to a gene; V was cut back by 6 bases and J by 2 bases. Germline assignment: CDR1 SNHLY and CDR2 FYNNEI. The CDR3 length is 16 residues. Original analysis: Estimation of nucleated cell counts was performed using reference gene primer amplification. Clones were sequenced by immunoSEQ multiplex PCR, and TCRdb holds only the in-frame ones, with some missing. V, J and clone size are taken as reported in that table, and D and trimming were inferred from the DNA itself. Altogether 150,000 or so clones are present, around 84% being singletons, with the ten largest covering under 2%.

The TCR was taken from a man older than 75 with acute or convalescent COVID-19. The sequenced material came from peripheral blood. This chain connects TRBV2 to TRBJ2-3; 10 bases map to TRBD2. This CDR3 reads CASRSSGLAFTDTQYF. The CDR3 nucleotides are TGTGCCAGCAGATCCTCGGGACTAGCGTTCACAGATACGCAGTATTTT.